One T cell receptor (beta chain) is described in this entry. The record originates from a study of blood T cell repertoires in COVID-19. Study in general: In each case, the material was cDNA or gDNA derived from T cells, B-cell-depleted T cells, or PBMCs.

The authors' processing: Amplifying reference gene primers gave estimates of nucleated cell counts. Using immunoSEQ multiplex PCR, the repertoire was profiled, and TCRdb retains in-frame clones only, with some absent. V, J and clone size are taken as reported in that table, and D and trimming were inferred from the DNA itself. The sample shows about 60,000 clones, 82% of them seen only once. What was sequenced was peripheral blood. The receptor comes from a human donor in a cohort sampled during active COVID-19.

The CDR3 region is CASSPGELNYGYTF. CDR3 DNA sequence: TGTGCCAGCAGCCCCGGTGAATTAAACTATGGCTACACCTTC. This chain joins TRBV7-6 and TRBJ1-2; D ambiguous. CDR3 length: 14 residues. Germline V gene sequence: CDR1 SGHVS, CDR2 FNYEAQ. V lost 5 bases to trimming and J lost 2 bases, with 12 bases between them.